This T cell receptor (beta chain) was captured in a study of control samples from healthy donors and cancer patients. Assay: immunoSEQ multiplex PCR; the TCRdb copy retains only in-frame clones and omits some. The profile shows under 150,000 clones, 88% of them singletons. This clone was detected once. CDR3 size: 17 residues. Germline V gene data show CDR1 as MRHNA and CDR2 as SNTAGT. J gave up 3 bases and V 0 bases, and 8 bases lay outside the gene matches. Sequencing input: blood. This clonotype was obtained from a woman between 65 and 79 years old in good health. V gene TRBV6-4 combines with J gene TRBJ2-7; TRBD1 matches at 10 bases. In nucleotides, the CDR3 is TGTGCCAGCAGTGACTCGAGACAGGGGGCCGTGGGCTACGAGCAGTACTTC. Residues: CASSDSRQGAVGYEQYF.